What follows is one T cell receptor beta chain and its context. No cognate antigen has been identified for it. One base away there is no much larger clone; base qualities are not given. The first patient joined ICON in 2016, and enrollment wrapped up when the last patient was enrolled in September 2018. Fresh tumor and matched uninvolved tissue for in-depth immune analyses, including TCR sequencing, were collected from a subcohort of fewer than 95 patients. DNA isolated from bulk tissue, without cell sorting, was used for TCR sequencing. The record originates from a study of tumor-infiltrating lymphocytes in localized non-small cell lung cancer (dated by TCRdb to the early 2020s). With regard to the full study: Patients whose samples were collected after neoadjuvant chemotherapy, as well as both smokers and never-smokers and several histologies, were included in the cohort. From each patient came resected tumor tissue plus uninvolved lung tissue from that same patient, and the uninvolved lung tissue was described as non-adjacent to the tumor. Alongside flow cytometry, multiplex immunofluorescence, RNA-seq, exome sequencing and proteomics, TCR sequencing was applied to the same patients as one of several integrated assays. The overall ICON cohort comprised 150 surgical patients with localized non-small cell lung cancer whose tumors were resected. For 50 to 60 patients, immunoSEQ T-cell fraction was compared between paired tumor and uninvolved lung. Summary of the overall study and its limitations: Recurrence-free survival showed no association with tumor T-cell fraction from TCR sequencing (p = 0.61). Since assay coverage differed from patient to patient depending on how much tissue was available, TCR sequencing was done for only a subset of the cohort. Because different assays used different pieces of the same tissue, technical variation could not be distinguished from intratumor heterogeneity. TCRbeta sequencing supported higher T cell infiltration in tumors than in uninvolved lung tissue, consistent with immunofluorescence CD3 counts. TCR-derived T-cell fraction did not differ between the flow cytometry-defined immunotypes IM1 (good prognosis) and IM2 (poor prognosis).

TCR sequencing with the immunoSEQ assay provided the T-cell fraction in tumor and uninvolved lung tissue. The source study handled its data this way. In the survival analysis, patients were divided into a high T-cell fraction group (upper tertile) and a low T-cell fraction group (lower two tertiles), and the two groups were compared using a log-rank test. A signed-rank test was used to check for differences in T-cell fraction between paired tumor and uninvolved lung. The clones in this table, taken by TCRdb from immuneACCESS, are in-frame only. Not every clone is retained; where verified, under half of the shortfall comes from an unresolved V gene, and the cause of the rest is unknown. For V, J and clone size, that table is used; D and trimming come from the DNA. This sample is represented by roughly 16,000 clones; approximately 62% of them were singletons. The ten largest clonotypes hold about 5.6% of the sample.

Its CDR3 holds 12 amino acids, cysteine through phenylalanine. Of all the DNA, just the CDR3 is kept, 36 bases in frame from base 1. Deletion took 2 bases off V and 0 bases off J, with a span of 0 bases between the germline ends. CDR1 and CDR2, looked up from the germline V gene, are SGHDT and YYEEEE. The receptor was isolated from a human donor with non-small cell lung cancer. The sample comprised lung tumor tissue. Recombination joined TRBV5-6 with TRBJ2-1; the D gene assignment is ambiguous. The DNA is TGTGCCAGCAGCTTCTCCTACAATGAGCAGTTCTTC. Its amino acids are CASSFSYNEQFF.